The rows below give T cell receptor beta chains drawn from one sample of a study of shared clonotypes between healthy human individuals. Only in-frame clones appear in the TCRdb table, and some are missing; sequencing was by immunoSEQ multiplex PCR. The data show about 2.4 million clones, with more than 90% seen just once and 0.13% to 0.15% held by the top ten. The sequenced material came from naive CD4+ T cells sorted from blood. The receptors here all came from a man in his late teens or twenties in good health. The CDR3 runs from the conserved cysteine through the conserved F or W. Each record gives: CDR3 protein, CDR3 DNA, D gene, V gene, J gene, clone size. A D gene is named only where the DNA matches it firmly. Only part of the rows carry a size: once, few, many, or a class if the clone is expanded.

CDR3: CASSFSGNTIYF
DNA: TGTGCCAGCAGCTTCTCTGGAAACACCATATATTTT
D: NA
V: TRBV7-2
J: TRBJ1-3
size: NA

CDR3: CASSLSVTGTTEKLFF
DNA: TGTGCCAGCAGCTTATCCGTAACGGGGACAACGGAAAAACTGTTTTTT
D: NA
V: TRBV7-6
J: TRBJ1-4
size: once

CDR3: CASSLQPYEQYF
DNA: TGTGCCAGCAGCTTACAACCCTACGAGCAGTACTTC
D: NA
V: TRBV7-9
J: TRBJ2-7
size: NA

CDR3: CASSFRTGTTGRAFF
DNA: TGTGCCAGCAGCTTCAGGACGGGGACGACAGGGCGAGCTTTCTTT
D: TRBD1
V: TRBV7-3
J: TRBJ1-1
size: NA

CDR3: CASSLDENEQFF
DNA: TGTGCCAGCAGCTTGGATGAGAATGAGCAGTTCTTC
D: NA
V: TRBV5-4
J: TRBJ2-1
size: NA

CDR3: CASIRQGMNTEAFF
DNA: TGTGCCAGTATTAGACAGGGGATGAACACTGAAGCTTTCTTT
D: TRBD1
V: TRBV19
J: TRBJ1-1
size: NA

CDR3: CASSPPTVDSGNTIYF
DNA: TGTGCCAGCTCACCACCTACCGTGGACTCTGGAAACACCATATATTTT
D: NA
V: TRBV18
J: TRBJ1-3
size: NA

CDR3: CASSHSRNTEAFF
DNA: TGTGCCAGCAGCCACAGCAGGAACACTGAAGCTTTCTTT
D: NA
V: TRBV14
J: TRBJ1-1
size: NA

CDR3: CASSVGQGAGYEQYF
DNA: TGCGCCAGCAGCGTCGGACAGGGGGCAGGCTACGAGCAGTACTTC
D: TRBD1
V: TRBV5-1
J: TRBJ2-7
size: NA

CDR3: CASRGSGQVRNEQFF
DNA: TGTGCCAGCAGGGGGTCGGGACAGGTTAGAAATGAGCAGTTCTTC
D: TRBD1
V: TRBV6-5
J: TRBJ2-1
size: once

CDR3: CASSVAGTLNTEAFF
DNA: TGTGCCAGCAGCGTAGCGGGGACACTGAACACTGAAGCTTTCTTT
D: NA
V: TRBV9
J: TRBJ1-1
size: NA

CDR3: CASRAVARYNEQFF
DNA: TGTGCCAGCAGGGCCGTGGCTAGATACAATGAGCAGTTCTTC
D: NA
V: TRBV5-6
J: TRBJ2-1
size: NA

CDR3: CASSLGRGTEKLFF
DNA: TGCGCCAGCAGCTTGGGCAGGGGAACGGAAAAACTGTTTTTT
D: NA
V: TRBV5-1
J: TRBJ1-4
size: once

CDR3: CASILPRTQYF
DNA: TGTGCCAGCATCCTACCCCGTACGCAGTATTTT
D: NA
V: TRBV21-1
J: TRBJ2-3
size: NA

CDR3: CASSQSGTGGYEQYF
DNA: TGTGCCAGCAGCCAATCCGGGACAGGGGGATACGAGCAGTACTTC
D: TRBD1
V: TRBV7-9
J: TRBJ2-7
size: NA

CDR3: CASSLVGQSNQPQHF
DNA: TGTGCCAGCAGCTTAGTCGGACAGAGCAATCAGCCCCAGCATTTT
D: NA
V: TRBV7-2
J: TRBJ1-5
size: NA